A selection of T cell receptor beta chains follows, all from one sample in a study of cytotoxic CD8 clonotypes in ibrutinib-treated CLL. Sequencing was performed with immunoSEQ multiplex PCR; in TCRdb, only in-frame clones are kept and a portion is missing. The sample has 100,000 to 150,000 clones, approximately 85% seen once; the top ten hold over 2%. The starting material was PBMCs, obtained after 24 months of ibrutinib treatment. These receptor sequences come from a human donor with chronic lymphocytic leukemia. The CDR3 runs from the conserved cysteine through the conserved F or W. A D gene is named only where the DNA matches it firmly. Only some rows state a clone size, as once, few, many or a class for expanded clones.

d_gene: -; abundance: -; v_gene: TRBV9; j_gene: TRBJ2-3; CDR3nt: TGTGCCAGCAGCCGGGATCGAGATACGCAGTATTTT; CDR3aa: CASSRDRDTQYF
d_gene: -; abundance: -; v_gene: TRBV5-5; j_gene: TRBJ2-7; CDR3nt: TGTGCCAGCAGCTTCCAACAGAGCTCCTACGAGCAGTACTTC; CDR3aa: CASSFQQSSYEQYF
d_gene: TRBD1; abundance: -; v_gene: TRBV29-1; j_gene: TRBJ2-1; CDR3nt: TGCAGCGTATCCCGGCGGGACAGGGGATACAATGAGCAGTTCTTC; CDR3aa: CSVSRRDRGYNEQFF
d_gene: -; abundance: -; v_gene: TRBV27; j_gene: TRBJ1-4; CDR3nt: TGTGCCAGCAGTTTCCAGGGATCTAATGAAAAACTGTTTTTT; CDR3aa: CASSFQGSNEKLFF
d_gene: -; abundance: -; v_gene: TRBV7-2; j_gene: TRBJ2-7; CDR3nt: TGTGCCAGCGGAAAACAGGGCTACGAGCAGTACTTC; CDR3aa: CASGKQGYEQYF
d_gene: TRBD1; abundance: -; v_gene: TRBV29-1; j_gene: TRBJ1-2; CDR3nt: TGCAGCGTTGTCCCGGGACAGGGGTTGGGCTACACCTTC; CDR3aa: CSVVPGQGLGYTF
d_gene: TRBD1; abundance: -; v_gene: TRBV7-6; j_gene: TRBJ1-1; CDR3nt: TGTGCCAGCAGCTTAGCTCGCCGGACAGGGGGTAACACTGAAGCTTTCTTT; CDR3aa: CASSLARRTGGNTEAFF
d_gene: -; abundance: -; v_gene: TRBV29-1; j_gene: TRBJ2-1; CDR3nt: TGCAGCCCTGCCCTCGGGGGGCGGAATGAGCAGTTCTTC; CDR3aa: CSPALGGRNEQFF
d_gene: TRBD1; abundance: -; v_gene: TRBV6-5; j_gene: TRBJ2-7; CDR3nt: TGTGCCAGCAGTTCAGGGGGACAGGGAGCCTCCTACGAGCAGTACTTC; CDR3aa: CASSSGGQGASYEQYF
d_gene: -; abundance: -; v_gene: TRBV18; j_gene: TRBJ1-1; CDR3nt: TGTGCCAGCTCACCTGACCAGGTCCCAGGCACTGAAGCTTTCTTT; CDR3aa: CASSPDQVPGTEAFF
d_gene: TRBD1; abundance: -; v_gene: TRBV9; j_gene: TRBJ2-1; CDR3nt: TGTGCCAGCAGCGTGGGCGGGACAGGGAACAATGAGCAGTTCTTC; CDR3aa: CASSVGGTGNNEQFF
d_gene: TRBD1; abundance: many; v_gene: TRBV28; j_gene: TRBJ2-5; CDR3nt: TGTGCCAGCAGTCGGGGACAGGGGGAAGAGACCCAGTACTTC; CDR3aa: CASSRGQGEETQYF
d_gene: -; abundance: -; v_gene: TRBV7-2; j_gene: TRBJ2-3; CDR3nt: TGTGCCAGCAGCCCCATCACAGATACGCAGTATTTT; CDR3aa: CASSPITDTQYF
d_gene: -; abundance: -; v_gene: TRBV4-1; j_gene: TRBJ1-3; CDR3nt: TGCGCCAGCAGCCTTGCCGGGGGACCTGGAAACACCATATATTTT; CDR3aa: CASSLAGGPGNTIYF
d_gene: -; abundance: -; v_gene: TRBV6-1; j_gene: TRBJ1-4; CDR3nt: TGTGCCAGCAGTGAAGCGACGGATGAAAAACTGTTTTTT; CDR3aa: CASSEATDEKLFF
d_gene: TRBD2; abundance: -; v_gene: TRBV6-4; j_gene: TRBJ2-5; CDR3nt: TGTGCCAGCAGTGGACTAGCGGGGATAGAGACCCAGTACTTC; CDR3aa: CASSGLAGIETQYF
d_gene: TRBD2; abundance: -; v_gene: TRBV2; j_gene: TRBJ2-7; CDR3nt: TGTGCCAGCAGGTGGGAGGGGACGCACGAGCAGTACTTC; CDR3aa: CASRWEGTHEQYF
d_gene: -; abundance: -; v_gene: TRBV13; j_gene: TRBJ2-7; CDR3nt: TGTGCCAGCAGCCCGCCGCGGAGCTTTTCCTACGAGCAGTACTTC; CDR3aa: CASSPPRSFSYEQYF
d_gene: TRBD1; abundance: -; v_gene: TRBV7-2; j_gene: TRBJ2-5; CDR3nt: TGTGCCAGCAGCGCCTCCGGGACAGGGGGAAGAGAGACCCAGTACTTC; CDR3aa: CASSASGTGGRETQYF
d_gene: -; abundance: -; v_gene: TRBV2; j_gene: TRBJ1-1; CDR3nt: TGTGCCAGCCCCCCCGAGGGTCACACTGAAGCTTTCTTT; CDR3aa: CASPPEGHTEAFF
d_gene: -; abundance: -; v_gene: TRBV20-1; j_gene: TRBJ1-2; CDR3nt: TGCAGTGCTAGAAACGGACTCTACACCTTC; CDR3aa: CSARNGLYTF
d_gene: -; abundance: -; v_gene: TRBV7-2; j_gene: TRBJ1-3; CDR3nt: TGTGCCAGCAGAAATTCTCTCGAAGTTGGTGGAAACACCATATATTTT; CDR3aa: CASRNSLEVGGNTIYF
d_gene: -; abundance: -; v_gene: TRBV28; j_gene: TRBJ1-5; CDR3nt: TGTGCCAGCATTTGGGGGGGCGGCGGTCAGCCCCAGCATTTT; CDR3aa: CASIWGGGGQPQHF
d_gene: TRBD1; abundance: -; v_gene: TRBV2; j_gene: TRBJ1-1; CDR3nt: TGTGCCAGCAGTGTGGGACAGCACTCGAACACTGAAGCTTTCTTT; CDR3aa: CASSVGQHSNTEAFF
d_gene: -; abundance: -; v_gene: TRBV28; j_gene: TRBJ1-5; CDR3nt: TGTGCCAGCAGTTTAAGTTCTACAGGGACTCAGCCCCAGCATTTT; CDR3aa: CASSLSSTGTQPQHF
d_gene: TRBD2; abundance: -; v_gene: TRBV6-1; j_gene: TRBJ2-1; CDR3nt: TGTGCCAGCAGGTCCGGGACTAGCGGCTACAATGAGCAGTTCTTC; CDR3aa: CASRSGTSGYNEQFF
d_gene: -; abundance: -; v_gene: TRBV29-1; j_gene: TRBJ2-1; CDR3nt: TGCAGCGTTGGGATCCTAGGCTTCTCCTACAATGAGCAGTTCTTC; CDR3aa: CSVGILGFSYNEQFF
d_gene: -; abundance: -; v_gene: TRBV19; j_gene: TRBJ2-5; CDR3nt: TGTGCCAGTAGTGACGGGGGTTTACAAGAGACCCAGTACTTC; CDR3aa: CASSDGGLQETQYF
d_gene: TRBD1; abundance: -; v_gene: TRBV7-2; j_gene: TRBJ2-6; CDR3nt: TGTGCCAGCAGCCCCTCCCAGGGGGTAGCTGGGGCCAACGTCCTGACTTTC; CDR3aa: CASSPSQGVAGANVLTF
d_gene: -; abundance: -; v_gene: TRBV7-2; j_gene: TRBJ2-3; CDR3nt: TGTGCCAGCAGCACAAGGCCAAGCACAGATACGCAGTATTTT; CDR3aa: CASSTRPSTDTQYF
d_gene: -; abundance: -; v_gene: TRBV5-5; j_gene: TRBJ2-5; CDR3nt: TGTGCCAGCAGCTTTGGCTGGGAAGAGACCCAGTACTTC; CDR3aa: CASSFGWEETQYF
d_gene: -; abundance: -; v_gene: TRBV27; j_gene: TRBJ1-4; CDR3nt: TGTGCCAGCAGTTTCCGCCGACAGCTTCCGAGGGAAAAACTGTTTTTT; CDR3aa: CASSFRRQLPREKLFF
d_gene: -; abundance: -; v_gene: TRBV6-1; j_gene: TRBJ2-1; CDR3nt: TGTGCCAGCAGGGACAAAAGTTACAATGAGCAGTTCTTC; CDR3aa: CASRDKSYNEQFF
d_gene: TRBD1; abundance: -; v_gene: TRBV28; j_gene: TRBJ1-1; CDR3nt: TGTGCCAGCAGTCCGGGACAGCCGAACACTGAAGCTTTCTTT; CDR3aa: CASSPGQPNTEAFF
d_gene: -; abundance: few; v_gene: TRBV29-1; j_gene: TRBJ2-2; CDR3nt: TGCAGCGTCCATCAGACTCACACCGGGGAGCTGTTTTTT; CDR3aa: CSVHQTHTGELFF